This TCR beta chain was identified during a study of blood T cell repertoires in COVID-19. Study details: Both acute and convalescent COVID-19 samples were obtained from the United States, Italy and Spain. T cells, B-cell-depleted T cells, or PBMCs provided the cDNA or gDNA that served as material.

Study processing details: Amplified reference gene primers provided the basis for estimating nucleated cell counts. Only in-frame clones appear in the TCRdb table, and some are missing; sequencing was by immunoSEQ multiplex PCR. V and J calls and clone size come straight from that table; D and trimming were deduced from the DNA. The profile shows over 11,000 clones, approximately 88% of them singletons. Unmatched junction bases numbered 9, after V lost 5 bases and J lost 5 bases. Germline loops: CDR1 SGHTA, CDR2 FQGNSA. The CDR3 loop spans 15 amino acids. This TCR was sampled from a human donor in a cohort sampled during active COVID-19. Source material: peripheral blood. This rearrangement joins TRBV7-2 to TRBJ2-7; 10 bases fit TRBD2. CDR3 sequence: CASSPPAGGPHEQYF. CDR3 sequence (DNA): TGTGCCAGCAGCCCACCAGCGGGAGGGCCCCACGAGCAGTACTTC.